The source of this TCR beta chain is a study of T cell responses to AZD1222 COVID-19 vaccine. Study conclusions and caveats: Donors in the cohort were predominantly white British and more often female, and clonal diversity was possibly underestimated. Baseline testing showed seropositivity in only a handful of AZD1222 recipients. Within unmutated variant regions lay the reported targets of nearly half of spike-specific TCRs.

With respect to this clone: The antigen remains unidentified.

Some clones are missing from TCRdb's copy, which holds only in-frame ones; the method was immunoSEQ multiplex PCR. This table holds some 150,000 clones, 90% found once. CDR3 length: 15 amino acids. Trimming took off 0 bases at V and 4 bases at J, with 14 bases between the two ends. Germline lookup yields CDR1 SGHRS and CDR2 YFSETQ. V and J are TRBV5-1 and TRBJ2-7; D remains ambiguous. The receptor was isolated from an adult in good health. This specimen consisted of peripheral blood, obtained on day 0 of AZD1222 vaccination. This chain's CDR3 is CASSLDPATTYEQYF. The CDR3 coding sequence is TGCGCCAGCAGCTTGGATCCGGCCACAACATACGAGCAGTACTTC.